This T cell receptor (beta chain) was recorded in a study of blood T cell repertoires in COVID-19. As for the study in general: The samples span acute and convalescent COVID-19 from the United States, Italy and Spain. T cells, B-cell-depleted T cells, or PBMCs provided the cDNA or gDNA that served as material.

In the original processing: Estimated nucleated cell counts came from reference gene primer amplification. Assay: immunoSEQ multiplex PCR; the TCRdb copy retains only in-frame clones and omits some. The V and J calls and the clone size are those of that table, but D and trimming were determined from the DNA. The sample contains about 480,000 clones, about 88% of which appear only once. The CDR3 consists of 17 residues. V dropped 0 bases and J dropped 2 bases, with 16 bases sitting between them. Germline values: CDR1 MGHRA, CDR2 YSYEKL. It was during active infection that Seattle patients were enrolled and then longitudinally followed.

The sequencing input was peripheral blood. This chain links TRBV4-1 with TRBJ1-2; no reliable D call. The receptor was isolated from a man aged 18 to 35 with COVID-19, enrolled during active disease. In nucleotides, the CDR3 is TGCGCCAGCAGCCAAGAGGAAAGAGGACGGAGGAACTATGGCTACACCTTC. Translated: CASSQEERGRRNYGYTF.